Here is one TCR beta chain with its context. Germline V gene data show CDR1 as SGHRS and CDR2 as YFSETQ. Trimming pared 0 bases from V and 1 base from J, leaving 13 bases between. The length of the CDR3 is 16 residues. The record originates from a study of T cells of healthy individuals. Each CDR3 protein is one row after TCRdb ran MiXCR on the 5' RACE reads. Among tens of thousands of distinct CDR3 sequences, roughly 15% were seen once, and the ten largest hold 15% to 20%. The gene calls are TRBV5-1 and TRBJ1-1; maybe TRBD1 (6 bases). The receptor's source is a human donor in good health. In DNA form, the CDR3 reads TGCGCCAGCAGCTTGGTTATAGGGGGGTGGAACACTGAAGCTTTCTTT. Its protein product is CASSLVIGGWNTEAFF.